This T cell receptor (beta chain) was observed in a study of radiotherapy plus CTLA-4 blockade in lung cancer (dated 2018 in TCRdb). With respect to the entire study: Among the enrolled patients, about 19% had an objective response, and approximately 33% reached disease control.

The full study reports these points: Early dynamic changes in blood T cell clones, together with increased serum interferon-beta after radiation, were reported as the strongest predictors of response. After treatment with radiotherapy and ipilimumab, TCR clones that came from tumors expanded in the peripheral blood.

Concerning this clone itself: The target of this receptor is not known. Per-nucleotide qualities are absent, and no much larger clonotype sits a single base away.

Receptor libraries were prepared by the immunoSEQ multiplex PCR assay. TCRdb obtained this table from immuneACCESS and retained in-frame rearrangements with V and J assigned. These tables miss some clones; where compared with another copy, unresolved V genes account for less than half of the shortfall, and the remainder is unexplained. This sample comprises 120,000 or so clones, roughly 80% of them detected only once. Roughly 5.2% of the sample is held by the ten biggest clonotypes. In this study, focal radiation therapy paired with CTLA-4 blockade (ipilimumab) was tested in patients who had chemo-refractory metastatic non-small-cell lung cancer. The TCR comes from a human donor with non-small cell lung cancer who had a partial response to radiotherapy plus ipilimumab. Source: peripheral blood, taken from a patient treated with radiotherapy plus ipilimumab.

The CDR3 protein is CASSVQGSLPDTQYF. Here is the DNA: TGTGCCAGCAGCGTACAGGGTAGTTTGCCAGATACGCAGTATTTT. The rearranged segments are TRBV9 and TRBJ2-3; the D gene is perhaps TRBD1, on 5 matching bases. Between the V and J ends, shortened by 1 base and 4 bases respectively, the junction contains 13 bases. Sequences SGDLS (CDR1) and YYNGEE (CDR2) are obtained from the germline V gene. The CDR3 has 15 amino acids, counting the end cysteine and phenylalanine. This entry keeps only the CDR3 DNA: 45 bases, framed from base 1.